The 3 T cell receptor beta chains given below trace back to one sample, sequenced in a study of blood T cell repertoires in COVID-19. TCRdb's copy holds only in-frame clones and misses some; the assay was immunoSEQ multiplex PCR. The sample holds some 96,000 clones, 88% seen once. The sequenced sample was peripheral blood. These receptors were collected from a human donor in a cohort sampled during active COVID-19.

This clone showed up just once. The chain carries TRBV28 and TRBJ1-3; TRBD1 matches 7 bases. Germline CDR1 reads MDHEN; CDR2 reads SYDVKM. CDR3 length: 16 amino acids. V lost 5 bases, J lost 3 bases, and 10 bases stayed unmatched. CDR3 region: CASSPITGVGGNTIYF. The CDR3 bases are TGTGCCAGCAGTCCAATCACAGGGGTAGGTGGAAACACCATATATTTT.

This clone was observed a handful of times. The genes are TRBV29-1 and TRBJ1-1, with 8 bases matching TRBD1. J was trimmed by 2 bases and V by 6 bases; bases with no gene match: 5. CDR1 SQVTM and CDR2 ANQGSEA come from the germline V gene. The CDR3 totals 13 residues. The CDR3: CSVDTGGNTEAFF. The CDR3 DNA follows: TGCAGCGTGGATACAGGGGGAAACACTGAAGCTTTCTTT.

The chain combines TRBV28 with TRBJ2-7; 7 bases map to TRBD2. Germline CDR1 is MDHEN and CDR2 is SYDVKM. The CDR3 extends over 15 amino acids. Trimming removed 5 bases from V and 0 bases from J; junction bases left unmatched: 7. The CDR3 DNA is TGTGCCAGCAGTAAACCGGGAGGTACCTCCTACGAGCAGTACTTC. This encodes CASSKPGGTSYEQYF.